Below, 14 T cell receptor beta chains from the same sample are listed, as sequenced in a study of CD8+ T cells in alopecia areata. cDNA serving as the sequencing template came from extracted, reverse transcribed RNA. Clones were sequenced by immunoSEQ multiplex PCR, and TCRdb holds only the in-frame ones, with some missing. The sample shows about 180,000 clones, roughly 70% of them seen only once. The sequences come from CD8+ T cells sorted from blood, collected at week 0. These receptor sequences come from a human donor with alopecia areata.

The chain is built from TRBV9 and TRBJ2-5; D perhaps matches TRBD2 (6 bases). Looked up from germline, CDR1 is SGDLS and CDR2 is YYNGEE. The CDR3 has 15 residues. The ends were cut back, 5 bases at V and 5 bases at J, with 19 bases in the middle. CDR3 coding DNA: TGTGCCAGCAGTGGGACTTCCTCGGCATGGGAGACCCAGTACTTC. Translation: CASSGTSSAWETQYF.

There are a few counts of this clone. This chain connects TRBV19 to TRBJ2-7; D unclear. Germline lookup yields CDR1 LNHDA and CDR2 SQIVND (reference sequence). This CDR3 comprises 13 residues. Trimming left V 3 bases short and J 3 bases short, with 9 bases between. The chain's CDR3 is CASSISEVYEQYF. For the CDR3, the DNA is TGTGCCAGTAGTATCTCAGAAGTCTACGAGCAGTACTTC.

V is TRBV7-2 and J is TRBJ2-2; a possible D gene is TRBD2 (6 bases). The CDR3 spans 18 residues. The germline V gene encodes CDR1 SGHTA and CDR2 FQGNSA. V lost 5 bases to trimming and J lost 5 bases, with 24 bases between them. The CDR3 DNA reads TGTGCCAGCAGCCACCCCACGCGGTCGGGGGTAGTGACCGGGGAGCTGTTTTTT. Its translation: CASSHPTRSGVVTGELFF.

There are a few counts of this clone. The V call is TRBV14, the J call TRBJ2-7; tentatively, D is TRBD2 (6 bases). The germline V and J ends were trimmed by 1 base and 3 bases, with 13 bases remaining between them. This CDR3 region has 15 residues. Germline V gene lookup returns CDR1 SGHDN and CDR2 FVKESK. In DNA, the CDR3 is TGTGCCAGCAGCCAAGGGGCGGGGCCGGACTACGAGCAGTACTTC. Translation: CASSQGAGPDYEQYF.

The gene calls are TRBV19 and TRBJ2-7, with D hard to call. There are 14 residues in the CDR3. The germline V and J ends were trimmed by 1 base and 0 bases, with 7 bases remaining between them. Per germline, CDR1 LNHDA and CDR2 SQIVND (reference sequence). Here the CDR3 reads CASSIALDSYEQYF. The DNA of the CDR3 is TGTGCCAGTAGTATAGCTCTCGACTCCTACGAGCAGTACTTC.

The chain employs TRBV28 and TRBJ2-3; 9 positions agree with TRBD2. This CDR3 has 20 amino acids. Per germline, CDR1 MDHEN and CDR2 SYDVKM. V lost 3 bases, J lost 2 bases, and 18 bases stayed unmatched. The CDR3 here is CASSFPGAGGPNPYTDTQYF. In nucleotides, the CDR3 is TGTGCCAGCAGTTTCCCCGGGGCGGGGGGGCCTAATCCATACACAGATACGCAGTATTTT. Combining the CDR3 with reference TRBV28 and TRBJ2-3 gives the whole variable domain DVKVTQSSRYLVKRTGEKVFLECVQDMDHENMFWYRQDPGLGLRLIYFSYDVKMKEKGDIPEGYSVSREKKERFSLILESASTNQTSMYLCASSFPGAGGPNPYTDTQYFGPGTRLTVL.

The chain employs TRBV6-5 and TRBJ2-1, with TRBD1 as a possible D gene (7 bases). CDR1 and CDR2 (germline): MNHEY, SVGAGI. Trimming shortened V by 5 bases and J by 13 bases, and 21 bases separated the two germline ends. CDR3 length: 14 amino acids. CDR3 DNA sequence: TGTGCCAGCAGTACGGGGGTTGGAGGGGGCTTCCAGTTCTTC. Its translation: CASSTGVGGGFQFF.

The V gene is TRBV7-9, the J gene TRBJ2-7; D is unclear. Deletions cut 5 bases from V and 5 bases from J, with 4 bases between. This CDR3 has 10 residues. CDR1 SEHNR and CDR2 FQNEAQ come from the germline V gene (reference sequence). The CDR3: CASSAHEQYF. The CDR3 nucleotides are TGTGCCAGCAGCGCCCACGAGCAGTACTTC.

This chain joins TRBV10-3 and TRBJ1-1; D uncertain. Germline assignment: CDR1 ENHRY and CDR2 SYGVKD. There are 12 residues in the CDR3. The V end lost 9 bases, the J end lost 0 bases, and 8 bases lay between the germline ends. The CDR3 protein is CAMGRVNTEAFF. CDR3 DNA sequence: TGTGCCATGGGAAGGGTGAACACTGAAGCTTTCTTT.

This clone was seen more than once but under ten times. This sequence joins TRBV4-1 and TRBJ2-7; 7 positions match TRBD1. The germline V gene encodes CDR1 MGHRA and CDR2 YSYEKL. Germline trimming cut 2 bases from V and 5 bases from J; bases unmatched to any gene: 6. The CDR3 length is 14 residues. This CDR3 reads CASSQNRGGDEQYF. As DNA, the CDR3 is TGCGCCAGCAGCCAAAACAGGGGTGGGGACGAGCAGTACTTC.

The chain uses TRBV6-5 and TRBJ2-7, with 8 bases lining up with TRBD2. Germline V gene data show CDR1 as MNHEY and CDR2 as SVGAGI. With V trimmed by 7 bases and J by 2 bases, 7 bases remained unmatched. CDR3 length equals 14 residues. CDR3 sequence: CASTPGGGPYEQYF. CDR3 nucleotide sequence: TGTGCCAGCACCCCCGGGGGGGGTCCCTACGAGCAGTACTTC.

This clone was counted between two and nine times. The genes are TRBV11-1 and TRBJ1-1, with D unclear. The germline V gene has CDR1 SGHAT and CDR2 FQDESV (reference sequence). Trimming removed 1 base at V and 3 bases at J, with 3 bases between. The CDR3 is made up of 12 amino acids. The CDR3 protein is CASSLGDTEAFF. CDR3 sequence (DNA): TGTGCCAGCAGCTTAGGGGACACTGAAGCTTTCTTT.

The chain carries TRBV29-1 and TRBJ1-2; D is unresolved. The germline CDR1 and CDR2 sequences are SQVTM and ANQGSEA. The CDR3 loop spans 13 amino acids. The V and J ends lost 4 bases and 0 bases respectively, with 9 bases between them. The CDR3 region is CSVVAGTNYGYTF. Here the CDR3 DNA reads TGCAGCGTTGTGGCAGGAACTAACTATGGCTACACCTTC.

For this clone: At one boundary the junction diverges from the germline segment, which might be a read error. This chain connects TRBV9 to TRBJ2-3; 7 bases match TRBD1. The CDR3 totals 12 residues. Germline CDR1 reads SGDLS; CDR2 reads YYNGEE. The CDR3 loop is CASSVGPDRANF. CDR3 DNA sequence: TGTGCCAGCAGCGTAGGGCCAGACAGGGCCAATTTT.